The 26 T cell receptor beta chains below all came from one sample that was sequenced in a study of blood T cell repertoires in COVID-19. Clones were sequenced by immunoSEQ multiplex PCR, and TCRdb holds only the in-frame ones, with some missing. The sample includes 120,000 or so clones, around 82% of them seen just once. The material sequenced was peripheral blood. The origin of the receptors is a man aged 80 or over with active or convalescent COVID-19.

The CDR3 region has the DNA TGTGCCAGTAGTCCCCAGGGACAGGGAGTAGGTGGCTACACCTTC. Protein sequence: CASSPQGQGVGGYTF. The V and J genes are TRBV19 and TRBJ1-2; 9 bases fit TRBD1. The length of the CDR3 is 15 residues. The V and J ends lost 5 bases and 7 bases, in that order; junction bases with no gene match: 11. The germline CDR1 and CDR2 sequences are LNHDA and SQIVND (reference sequence).

The CDR3 nucleotides read TGCGCCAGCAGCCTTTGGACAGAAGAGACCCAGTACTTC. Its translation: CASSLWTEETQYF. The V call is TRBV5-1, the J call TRBJ2-5, with D tentatively TRBD1 (6 bases). The length of the CDR3 is 13 residues. CDR1 is SGHRS, CDR2 YFSETQ, per germline. Between the trimmed V and J ends, which lost 4 bases and 3 bases, there was a span of 10 bases.

The rearrangement links TRBV7-8 to TRBJ2-5; D gene ambiguous. Trimming pared 2 bases from V and 5 bases from J, leaving 9 bases between. Germline V gene sequence: CDR1 SGHVS, CDR2 FQNEAQ. The CDR3 extends over 13 amino acids. CDR3 in amino acids: CASSLTLAETQYF. The CDR3 DNA is TGTGCCAGCAGCTTAACCCTTGCGGAGACCCAGTACTTC.

This clone was seen only once. The gene calls are TRBV6-5 and TRBJ1-2; D ambiguous. The CDR3 is made up of 15 amino acids. Trimming pared 7 bases from V and 6 bases from J, leaving 21 bases between. Looked up from germline, CDR1 is MNHEY and CDR2 is SVGAGI. The CDR3: CASTKEARVTNGYTF. CDR3 DNA sequence: TGTGCCAGCACCAAAGAGGCGCGGGTAACTAATGGCTACACCTTC.

The CDR3, as DNA: TGTGCCTGGAGTCAGGGTAACACTGAAGCTTTCTTT. This translates into CAWSQGNTEAFF. V is TRBV30 and J is TRBJ1-1, with a possible D match to TRBD1 (5 bases). Germline lookup yields CDR1 GTSNPN and CDR2 SVGIG (reference sequence). This CDR3 region has 12 residues. V lost 2 bases and J lost 2, with 6 bases in between.

The rearrangement links TRBV6-1 to TRBJ1-3, with TRBD1 as a possible D gene (6 bases). Trimming removed 2 bases at V and 3 bases at J, with 14 bases between. Germline-derived CDR1 and CDR2 are MNHNS and SASEGT. The CDR3 consists of 16 residues. The CDR3 loop is CASSERLQGYGNTIYF. As DNA, the CDR3 is TGTGCCAGCAGTGAACGATTACAGGGCTATGGAAACACCATATATTTT.

The rearrangement joins TRBV5-5 to TRBJ2-5; D is ambiguous. Trimming removed 2 bases from V and 5 bases from J, with 10 bases in between. Germline V gene data show CDR1 as SGHKS and CDR2 as YYEKEE (reference sequence). This CDR3 is 13 amino acids long. This CDR3 is CASSFSTWETQYF. In DNA form, the CDR3 reads TGTGCCAGCAGCTTTTCAACTTGGGAGACCCAGTACTTC. The whole variable domain, remainder taken from reference TRBV5-5 and TRBJ2-5, is DAGVTQSPTHLIKTRGQQVTLRCSPISGHKSVSWYQQVLGQGPQFIFQYYEKEERGRGNFPDRFSARQFPNYSSELNVNALLLGDSALYLCASSFSTWETQYFGPGTRLLVL.

The V call is TRBV10-3, the J call TRBJ1-2, with D hard to call. Germline V gene lookup returns CDR1 ENHRY and CDR2 SYGVKD. The V and J ends lost 7 bases and 2 bases respectively, with 11 bases between them. The CDR3 covers 13 residues. The chain's CDR3 is CAIKRELNYGYTF. CDR3 DNA sequence: TGTGCCATCAAACGGGAGCTGAACTATGGCTACACCTTC.

In its sample, this clone was seen a few times. CDR3 DNA sequence: TGTGCCAGCAGTGAGAGCAGGGCACGGAGCATTCAGTACTTC. It translates to CASSESRARSIQYF. The chain combines TRBV6-1 with TRBJ2-4, with D perhaps matching TRBD1 (5 bases). Trimming left V 3 bases short and J 9 bases short, with 15 bases between. Germline CDR1 reads MNHNS; CDR2 reads SASEGT. The CDR3 spans 14 residues.

The chain has TRBV30 and TRBJ2-1; 7 nucleotides align to TRBD2. The CDR3 extends over 12 amino acids. CDR1 and CDR2 from the germline V gene are GTSNPN and SVGIG (reference sequence). Trimming removed 7 bases from V and 5 bases from J; junction bases left unmatched: 5. CDR3 loop: CASKLADNEQFF. Written as DNA, the CDR3 is TGTGCCTCGAAGCTAGCGGACAATGAGCAGTTCTTC.

The chain has TRBV4-3 and TRBJ2-5; 8 bases are shared with TRBD2. Germline lookup yields CDR1 LGHNA and CDR2 YSLEER. The CDR3 totals 13 residues. V shed 1 base, J shed 13 bases, and the junction held 8 bases outside the gene matches. Here the CDR3 DNA reads TGCGCCAGCAGCCAAGGGTCCGGGGGGGACCGGTACTTC. The encoded protein is CASSQGSGGDRYF.

The V and J genes are TRBV18 and TRBJ1-4; D not certain. CDR1 KGHSH and CDR2 LQKENI come from the germline V gene. This CDR3 is 12 amino acids long. The ends were cut back, 5 bases at V and 5 bases at J, with 6 bases in the middle. For the CDR3, the DNA is TGTGCCAGCTCAAATGGCAATGAAAAACTGTTTTTT. Its protein is CASSNGNEKLFF.

The chain links TRBV4-1 to TRBJ1-1; D is possibly TRBD1 (5 bases). Between the trimmed V and J ends, which lost 4 bases and 1 base, there was a span of 7 bases. Germline values: CDR1 MGHRA, CDR2 YSYEKL. The CDR3 length is 13 residues. CDR3 region: CASSRGPNTEAFF. As DNA, the CDR3 is TGCGCCAGCAGCCGGGGCCCGAACACTGAAGCTTTCTTT.

V gene TRBV3-1 (or the pseudogene TRBV3-2) combines with J gene TRBJ1-1; TRBD1 agrees at 8 bases. CDR3 length equals 15 residues. CDR1 and CDR2 from the germline V gene are LGHDT and YNNKEL (reference sequence). The V and J ends lost 6 bases and 1 base, in that order; junction bases with no gene match: 7. The CDR3 DNA follows: TGTGCCAGCAGTCAACCCGGACAGGGGAACACTGAAGCTTTCTTT. Protein sequence: CASSQPGQGNTEAFF.

V gene TRBV21-1 combines with J gene TRBJ1-2; the table's D call of TRBD1 was not tested on the DNA. TRBV21-1 is a pseudogene locus. The CDR3 is 18 residues long. CDR3 amino acids: CASSARTGTGDLTDGYTF. As DNA, the CDR3 is TGTGCCAGCAGCGCAAGGACCGGGACAGGGGACTTAACTGATGGCTACACCTTC.

CDR3 sequence: CAWRERGRGGQPQHF. The CDR3 DNA reads as TGTGCCTGGAGGGAAAGGGGTCGGGGAGGGCAGCCCCAGCATTTT. The V call is TRBV30, the J call TRBJ1-5, with TRBD1 as a possible D gene (5 bases). From germline, CDR1 is GTSNPN and CDR2 SVGIG (reference sequence). CDR3 size: 15 residues. With 3 bases removed from V and 7 bases from J, the gap between germline ends came to 19 bases. Full variable domain (outside the CDR3, taken from reference TRBV30 and TRBJ1-5): SQTIHQWPATLVQPVGSPLSLECTVEGTSNPNLYWYRQAAGRGLQLLFYSVGIGQISSEVPQNLSASRPQDRQFILSSKKLLLSDSGFYLCAWRERGRGGQPQHFGDGTRLSIL.

The chain is built from TRBV6-2 or TRBV6-3 and TRBJ1-5; weak D call: TRBD1 (5 bases). The CDR3 has 12 residues. Germline-derived CDR1 and CDR2 are MNHEY and SVGEGT. Trimming cost V 6 bases and J 9 bases, with 12 bases left between them. The CDR3 region is CASSLRTGPQHF. The CDR3 DNA is TGTGCCAGCAGCCTACGAACAGGGCCCCAGCATTTT.

The rearrangement joins TRBV30 to TRBJ1-5, with TRBD1 as a possible D gene (6 bases). Trimming removed 0 bases at V and 10 bases at J, with 13 bases between. Germline V gene sequence: CDR1 GTSNPN, CDR2 SVGIG (reference sequence). This CDR3 has 13 amino acids. The CDR3 spells CAWSVNRAGPQHF. In nucleotides, the CDR3 is TGTGCCTGGAGTGTAAACAGGGCGGGCCCCCAGCATTTT.

V usage is TRBV5-1 and J usage is TRBJ1-2; TRBD1 matches 7 bases. After removal of 1 base from V and 8 bases from J, the junction contained 8 bases not matched to a gene. The CDR3 has 14 amino acids. The germline V gene has CDR1 SGHRS and CDR2 YFSETQ. In nucleotides, the CDR3 is TGCGCCAGCAGCTTGTCCTCCGGACAGGCGGGCTACACCTTC. It specifies CASSLSSGQAGYTF.

The J gene is TRBJ1-5, the V gene TRBV27; 7 bases match TRBD1. This CDR3 has 15 residues. V lost 3 bases and J lost 0; bases outside the gene matches: 2. Germline lookup yields CDR1 MNHEY and CDR2 SMNVEV (reference sequence). The CDR3 loop is CASSLDRFSNQPQHF. DNA of the CDR3: TGTGCCAGCAGTTTGGACAGGTTTAGCAATCAGCCCCAGCATTTT.

The chain employs TRBV11-2 and TRBJ2-6; a possible D gene is TRBD1 (6 bases). CDR1 SGHAT and CDR2 FQNNGV come from the germline V gene. The CDR3 has 18 residues. Trimming stripped 5 bases from V and 4 bases from J, with 21 bases between. In DNA, the CDR3 is TGTGCCAGCAGCCTGGGTTTGGCAGGGGCATCAGGGGCCAACGTCCTGACTTTC. This gives the protein CASSLGLAGASGANVLTF.

V and J are TRBV20-1 and TRBJ1-2, with 7 nucleotides matching TRBD1. Per germline, CDR1 DFQATT and CDR2 SNEGSKA (reference sequence). With 4 bases clipped from V and 11 bases from J, the junction kept 7 bases outside the gene matches. The CDR3 runs to 11 residues. The CDR3 spells CSANTGVGYTF. The CDR3 region has the DNA TGCAGTGCTAATACAGGGGTTGGGTACACCTTC.

The chain links TRBV5-1 to TRBJ2-7, with D perhaps TRBD2 (6 bases). The ends were cut back, 4 bases at V and 4 bases at J, with 12 bases in the middle. The CDR3 spans 13 residues. Looked up from germline, CDR1 is SGHRS and CDR2 is YFSETQ. The CDR3 spells CASSVSGVYEQYF. CDR3 coding DNA: TGCGCCAGCAGCGTTAGCGGAGTTTACGAGCAGTACTTC.

The chain links TRBV7-2 to TRBJ2-5; TRBD2 aligns across 12 bases. V dropped 5 bases and J dropped 5; count of bases not matched to a gene: 9. The CDR3 has 16 amino acids. Looked up from germline, CDR1 is SGHTA and CDR2 is FQGNSA. CDR3 in amino acids: CASSTRLAGVRETQYF. The CDR3, as DNA: TGTGCCAGCAGCACCCGACTAGCGGGGGTCAGGGAGACCCAGTACTTC.

This chain joins TRBV4-1 and TRBJ2-1, with 15 bases aligning to TRBD2. This CDR3 is built from 16 residues. Germline V CDR1 and CDR2: MGHRA, YSYEKL. Unmatched junction bases numbered 5, after V lost 3 bases and J lost 8 bases. This chain's CDR3 is CASSQKGLAGGDEQFF. CDR3 nucleotides: TGCGCCAGCAGCCAGAAGGGACTAGCGGGGGGCGATGAGCAGTTCTTC.

This clone was seen only a few times. The V gene is TRBV11-2, the J gene TRBJ1-1, with a weak D call TRBD1 (5 bases). Germline CDR1 SGHAT, CDR2 FQNNGV. Trimming cost V 2 bases and J 6 bases, with 13 bases left between them. The CDR3 consists of 14 residues. Here the CDR3 reads CASSLPGRAPEAFF. The DNA for the CDR3 is TGTGCCAGCAGCTTACCCGGCAGGGCCCCTGAAGCTTTCTTT.